The T cell receptor (beta chain) under discussion was sequenced for a study of identical twins. This CDR3 is 15 amino acids long. V lost 5 bases and J lost 2, with 18 bases in between. CDR1 and CDR2 from the germline V gene are SQVTM and ANQGSEA. This clonotype was seen only a few times. TCRdb ran MiXCR on the 5' RACE reads and lists one entry per CDR3 protein. Among 550,000 to 800,000 distinct CDR3 sequences, about 7.1% were seen once, and the ten largest hold 1.6%. These data were also reused for a study on yellow fever vaccine responses in identical twins.

The sequenced sample consisted of PBMCs. The V and J genes are TRBV29-1 and TRBJ2-5, with D tentatively TRBD1 (6 bases). The source of this sequence is a woman under 30 in good health. The CDR3 DNA follows: TGCAGCGTTTTAGTCTTCAGGGGCCGACAAGAGACCCAGTACTTC. Translation gives CSVLVFRGRQETQYF.